This T cell receptor beta chain emerged from a study of Ad26.COV2.S vaccination and SARS-CoV-2 variants. Study information: Once, or twice with 56 days between doses, Ad26.COV2.S was given intramuscularly.

To note about this clone: What it binds is unknown.

Per the germline V gene, CDR1 is MDHEN and CDR2 is SYDVKM. There are 13 residues in the CDR3. V was clipped by 6 bases and J by 8 bases; unmatched bases: 6. Study-wide findings and caveats: Reported post-vaccination CD8+ and CD4+ T cell responses to spike showed substantial breadth.

Specified treatment: some 19 received Ad26.COV2.S at low or high dose, single or two shots; 5 received placebo; per-sample allocation not given. The samples date from day 63 after the first vaccine or placebo injection. Immunization relied on an Ad26 vector, which expressed Wuhan-strain SARS-CoV-2 spike. TCRdb's copy holds only in-frame clones and misses some; the assay was immunoSEQ multiplex PCR. The table has about 480,000 clones, roughly 87% seen once. The sequence was obtained from a person between 18 and 65 years old who received the Ad26.COV2.S COVID-19 vaccine or a placebo. This sample comprised peripheral blood, obtained in a trial of Ad26.COV2.S vaccine versus placebo. This chain links TRBV28 with TRBJ1-2; 10 nucleotides agree with TRBD1. The CDR3 region is CASSTGTGDGYTF. As DNA, the CDR3 is TGTGCCAGCAGCACCGGGACAGGGGACGGCTACACCTTC.